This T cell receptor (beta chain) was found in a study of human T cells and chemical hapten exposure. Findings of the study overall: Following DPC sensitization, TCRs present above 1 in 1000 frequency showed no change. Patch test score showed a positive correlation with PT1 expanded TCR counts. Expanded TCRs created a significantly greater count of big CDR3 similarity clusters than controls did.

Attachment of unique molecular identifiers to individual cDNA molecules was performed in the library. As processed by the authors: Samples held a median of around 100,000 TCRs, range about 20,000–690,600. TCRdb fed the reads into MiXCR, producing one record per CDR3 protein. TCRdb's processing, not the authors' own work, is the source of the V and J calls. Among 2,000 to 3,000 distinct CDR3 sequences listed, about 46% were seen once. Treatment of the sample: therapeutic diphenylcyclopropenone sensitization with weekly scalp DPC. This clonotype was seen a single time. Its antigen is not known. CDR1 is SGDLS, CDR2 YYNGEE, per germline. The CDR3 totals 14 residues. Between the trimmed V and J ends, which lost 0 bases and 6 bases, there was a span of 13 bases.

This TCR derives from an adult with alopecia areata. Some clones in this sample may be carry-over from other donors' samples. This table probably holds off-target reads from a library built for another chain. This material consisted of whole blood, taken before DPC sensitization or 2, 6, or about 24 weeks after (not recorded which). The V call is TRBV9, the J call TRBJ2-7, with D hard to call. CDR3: CASSVDTEKVEQYF. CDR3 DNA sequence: TGTGCCAGCAGCGTAGACACGGAAAAAGTCGAGCAGTACTTC.